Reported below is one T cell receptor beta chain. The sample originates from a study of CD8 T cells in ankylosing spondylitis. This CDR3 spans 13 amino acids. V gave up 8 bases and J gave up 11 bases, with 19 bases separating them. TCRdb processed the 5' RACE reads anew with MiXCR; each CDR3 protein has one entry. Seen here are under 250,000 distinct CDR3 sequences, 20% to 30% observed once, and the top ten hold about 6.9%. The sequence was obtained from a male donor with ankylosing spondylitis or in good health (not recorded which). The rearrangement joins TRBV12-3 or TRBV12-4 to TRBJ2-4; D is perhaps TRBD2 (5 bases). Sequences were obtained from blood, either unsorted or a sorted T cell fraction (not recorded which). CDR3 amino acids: CASGYQQDGVQYF. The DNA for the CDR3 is TGTGCCAGCGGTTATCAGCAGGACGGGGTTCAGTACTTC.